Reported below is one T cell receptor beta chain. The sample comes from a study of CD8+ T cells in alopecia areata. Germline CDR1 SGHDT, CDR2 YYEEEE. V was shortened by 3 bases and J by 8 bases, with 5 bases between the two germline ends. The CDR3 sequence is 11 residues long. Extracted from the samples, RNA was reverse transcribed into cDNA to serve as the sequencing template. TCRdb's copy holds only in-frame clones and misses some; the assay was immunoSEQ multiplex PCR. The sample consists of 25,000 to 35,000 clones, about three fifths of them appearing once. Lesional scalp punch biopsies and peripheral blood came from alopecia areata patients.

What was sequenced was NKG2D-high CD8+ T cells sorted from blood. This clonotype originated in a human donor with alopecia areata. The chain uses TRBV5-6 and TRBJ2-2, with unresolved D. The CDR3: CASSSLGELFF. The CDR3 coding sequence is TGTGCCAGCAGCTCTCTGGGGGAGCTGTTTTTT.